Listed here are 25 T cell receptor beta chains from one sample, sequenced in a study of cytomegalovirus exposure and HLA in healthy donors. Sequenced by immunoSEQ multiplex PCR; TCRdb stores in-frame clones only, minus some. The profile shows 70,000 or so clones, approximately 94% of them singletons. Sequenced: PBMCs. Receptors were obtained from a woman between 18 and 29 years old in good health and CMV-seronegative.

This clone was recorded once. The gene calls are TRBV5-1 and TRBJ1-4, with 9 bases matching TRBD1. The CDR3 is made up of 15 amino acids. In germline, CDR1 is SGHRS, CDR2 YFSETQ. V shed 0 bases, J shed 8 bases, and the junction held 5 bases outside the gene matches. CDR3 in amino acids: CASSLVQGAREKLFF. CDR3 bases: TGCGCCAGCAGCTTGGTACAGGGGGCGCGAGAAAAACTGTTTTTT.

V is TRBV6-5 and J is TRBJ1-3; tentative D call: TRBD1 (5 bases). The CDR3 totals 14 residues. In germline, CDR1 is MNHEY, CDR2 SVGAGI. Trimming removed 2 bases at V and 2 bases at J, with 7 bases between. The CDR3 loop is CASSYGGAGNTIYF. The CDR3 DNA reads as TGTGCCAGCAGTTACGGGGGGGCTGGAAACACCATATATTTT.

Here the CDR3 DNA reads TGTGCCAGCAGTTCACAGGGGGGGGACGAGCAGTACTTC. It is translated as CASSSQGGDEQYF. The chain links TRBV27 to TRBJ2-7; tentative D call: TRBD1 (8 bases). Germline values: CDR1 MNHEY, CDR2 SMNVEV (reference sequence). The CDR3 spans 13 residues. With 4 bases removed from V and 5 bases from J, the gap between germline ends came to 12 bases.

Written as DNA, the CDR3 is TGTGCCAGCAGCCTAACCTCAGATACGCAGTATTTT. It specifies CASSLTSDTQYF. The chain couples TRBV7-9 to TRBJ2-3; D call uncertain. The CDR3 loop spans 12 amino acids. Germline assignment: CDR1 SEHNR and CDR2 FQNEAQ (reference sequence). V dropped 5 bases and J dropped 4 bases, with 7 bases sitting between them.

The rearrangement joins TRBV18 to TRBJ2-5, with D maybe TRBD2 (5 bases). The ends were cut back, 2 bases at V and 6 bases at J, with 16 bases in the middle. CDR3 length equals 15 residues. CDR1 KGHSH and CDR2 LQKENI come from the germline V gene. The CDR3 coding sequence is TGTGCCAGCTCACCAACCTCCCGGGATACAAAGACCCAGTACTTC. This codes for CASSPTSRDTKTQYF.

This rearrangement joins TRBV7-9 to TRBJ2-5; possibly TRBD1 for D (8 bases). This CDR3 has 15 residues. V lost 6 bases and J lost 5, with 19 bases in between. CDR1 and CDR2 (germline): SEHNR, FQNEAQ (reference sequence). The CDR3 coding sequence is TGTGCCAGCAGGTCGGACAGGGAGGGTGGGGAGACCCAGTACTTC. This codes for CASRSDREGGETQYF.

The chain is built from TRBV18 and TRBJ1-2, with D unresolved. V lost 3 bases and J 3 bases, leaving 14 bases between the germline ends. From germline, CDR1 is KGHSH and CDR2 LQKENI. The CDR3 sequence is 15 residues long. The CDR3 region is CASSPEGGPDYGYTF. The CDR3 DNA follows: TGTGCCAGCTCACCGGAGGGAGGGCCCGACTATGGCTACACCTTC.

This clone was counted a single time. The CDR3 loop is CASSPRAGSSYNEQFF. The CDR3 nucleotides read TGTGCCAGCAGTCCACGAGCGGGGAGCTCCTACAATGAGCAGTTCTTC. The chain uses TRBV28 and TRBJ2-1; 7 nucleotides agree with TRBD2. This CDR3 comprises 16 residues. V lost 5 bases, J lost 0 bases, and 7 bases stayed unmatched. CDR1 MDHEN and CDR2 SYDVKM come from the germline V gene.

The chain is built from TRBV7-2 and TRBJ2-3; 9 positions agree with TRBD2. The V gene's germline CDR1 is SGHTA and CDR2 FQGNSA. Germline trimming cut 5 bases from V and 2 bases from J; bases unmatched to any gene: 8. The CDR3 loop spans 16 amino acids. CDR3 loop: CASSIRTSAFTDTQYF. The CDR3 DNA follows: TGTGCCAGCAGCATCCGGACTAGCGCATTCACAGATACGCAGTATTTT.

The rearrangement uses TRBV6-5 and TRBJ2-7; 8 bases align to TRBD1. The junction had 5 bases not matched to a gene; V was cut back by 2 bases and J by 2 bases. Germline CDR1 reads MNHEY; CDR2 reads SVGAGI. This CDR3 comprises 15 residues. CDR3 in DNA: TGTGCCAGCAGTTACGCGACAGGGGACCCCTACGAGCAGTACTTC. Amino acid sequence: CASSYATGDPYEQYF.

The chain employs TRBV27 and TRBJ1-5, with D uncertain. Germline V gives CDR1 MNHEY, CDR2 SMNVEV (reference sequence). V was trimmed by 2 bases and J by 7 bases, leaving 12 bases between them. The CDR3 spans 14 residues. CDR3 in amino acids: CASSLRGLGQPQHF. As DNA, the CDR3 is TGTGCCAGCAGTTTACGGGGATTAGGCCAGCCCCAGCATTTT.

This sequence joins TRBV6-5 and TRBJ2-7; tentatively, D is TRBD1 (6 bases). Germline V gene sequence: CDR1 MNHEY, CDR2 SVGAGI. CDR3 size: 14 residues. Deletions cut 0 bases from V and 5 bases from J, with 11 bases between. CDR3 residues: CASSYSSSGDEQYF. The CDR3 DNA reads as TGTGCCAGCAGTTACTCTTCTTCAGGGGACGAGCAGTACTTC.

The chain joins TRBV29-1 to TRBJ2-1; 7 nucleotides match TRBD1. Per the germline V gene, CDR1 is SQVTM and CDR2 is ANQGSEA. V lost 6 bases and J lost 9; bases outside the gene matches: 5. The CDR3 totals 11 residues. CDR3 loop: CSVIQGFEQFF. The CDR3 DNA sequence: TGCAGCGTGATACAGGGGTTTGAGCAGTTCTTC.

J is TRBJ1-2 and V is TRBV4-1; tentatively, D is TRBD1 (6 bases). The germline gives CDR1 MGHRA, CDR2 YSYEKL. V was pared by 3 bases and J by 2 bases, with 13 bases between. The CDR3 spans 15 residues. The CDR3 reads CASSQAWGQNYGYTF. The DNA for the CDR3 is TGCGCCAGCAGCCAGGCTTGGGGGCAGAACTATGGCTACACCTTC.

This clone showed up just a few times. This chain joins TRBV6-1 and TRBJ1-4; D uncertain. Germline V gene sequence: CDR1 MNHNS, CDR2 SASEGT. The germline V and J ends were trimmed by 6 bases and 8 bases, with 16 bases remaining between them. The CDR3 loop spans 14 amino acids. CDR3 bases: TGTGCCAGCAGGCCCGAGAGGGTAAGGGAAAAACTGTTTTTT. Protein sequence: CASRPERVREKLFF.

CDR3 protein: CASSSGQSGANVLTF. CDR3 nucleotide sequence: TGTGCCAGCAGCTCCGGACAGTCTGGGGCCAACGTCCTGACTTTC. The V and J genes are TRBV7-3 and TRBJ2-6; perhaps TRBD1 as D (6 bases). Germline assignment: CDR1 SGHTA and CDR2 FQGTGA. Trimming left V 4 bases short and J 1 base short, with 8 bases between. The CDR3 spans 15 residues.

The J gene is TRBJ1-1, the V gene TRBV28; 10 positions match TRBD1. There are 16 residues in the CDR3. In germline, CDR1 is MDHEN, CDR2 SYDVKM. V gave up 5 bases and J gave up 1 base; unmatched junction bases: 7. The CDR3 region has the DNA TGTGCCAGCAGTGAGACAGGGGGCGCTTCGAACACTGAAGCTTTCTTT. Translated: CASSETGGASNTEAFF. The whole variable domain, filled in from reference TRBV28 and TRBJ1-1, reads DVKVTQSSRYLVKRTGEKVFLECVQDMDHENMFWYRQDPGLGLRLIYFSYDVKMKEKGDIPEGYSVSREKKERFSLILESASTNQTSMYLCASSETGGASNTEAFFGQGTRLTVV.

This rearrangement joins TRBV5-6 to TRBJ2-7; 8 bases map to TRBD1. Germline lookup yields CDR1 SGHDT and CDR2 YYEEEE. CDR3 length: 16 amino acids. J gave up 2 bases and V 0 bases, and 7 bases lay outside the gene matches. This chain's CDR3 is CASSLGFGQGTYEQYF. CDR3 nucleotides: TGTGCCAGCAGCTTGGGGTTCGGACAGGGCACCTACGAGCAGTACTTC.

This chain uses TRBV9 with TRBJ2-1; TRBD2 is a possible D gene (7 bases). V was pared by 2 bases and J by 3 bases, with 12 bases between. CDR3 length equals 15 residues. Per germline, CDR1 SGDLS and CDR2 YYNGEE. The CDR3 nucleotides read TGTGCCAGCAGCGTCTCAGGGGAGGGCTACAATGAGCAGTTCTTC. Translation: CASSVSGEGYNEQFF.

The V and J genes are TRBV18 and TRBJ2-7; 8 bases align to TRBD1. The CDR3 covers 14 residues. The V gene end was trimmed by 6 bases and the J gene end by 3 bases; junction bases not matched to a gene: 7. Germline V gene data show CDR1 as KGHSH and CDR2 as LQKENI. CDR3 residues: CASSPDRENYEQYF. Written as DNA, the CDR3 is TGTGCCAGCTCCCCGGACAGGGAGAACTACGAGCAGTACTTC.

This chain connects TRBV7-6 to TRBJ2-1; TRBD1 matches 11 bases. Germline-derived CDR1 and CDR2 are SGHVS and FNYEAQ. The V gene end was trimmed by 5 bases and the J gene end by 5 bases; junction bases not matched to a gene: 5. The CDR3 runs 15 residues. The CDR3 reads CASSLDRGQNNEQFF. The CDR3 nucleotides read TGTGCCAGCAGCCTGGACAGGGGGCAAAACAATGAGCAGTTCTTC. Drawing the rest from reference TRBV7-6 and TRBJ2-1, the complete variable domain is GAGVSQSPRYKVTKRGQDVALRCDPISGHVSLYWYRQALGQGPEFLTYFNYEAQQDKSGLPNDRFSAERPEGSISTLTIQRTEQRDSAMYRCASSLDRGQNNEQFFGPGTRLTVL.

The rearrangement uses TRBV4-2 and TRBJ2-7, with 9 bases identical to TRBD1. CDR1 is LGHNA, CDR2 YNFKEQ, per germline. The CDR3 has 16 amino acids. J was trimmed by 4 bases and V by 0 bases; bases with no gene match: 7. CDR3 sequence: CASSQEGADRGYEQYF. Written as DNA, the CDR3 is TGTGCCAGCAGCCAAGAGGGAGCGGACAGGGGATACGAGCAGTACTTC.

This clone was counted a single time. This sequence joins TRBV28 and TRBJ1-1; a possible D gene is TRBD1 (5 bases). Trimming removed 5 bases from V and 4 bases from J, with 11 bases in between. This CDR3 has 13 amino acids. Per germline, CDR1 MDHEN and CDR2 SYDVKM. Here the CDR3 reads CASSIQGSTEAFF. DNA of the CDR3: TGTGCCAGCAGTATTCAGGGTAGCACTGAAGCTTTCTTT.

The rearrangement uses TRBV11-2 and TRBJ2-1; TRBD2 is a possible D gene (6 bases). The CDR3 contains 17 residues. The germline V gene encodes CDR1 SGHAT and CDR2 FQNNGV. Trimming stripped 1 base from V and 4 bases from J, with 17 bases between. CDR3 nucleotide sequence: TGTGCCAGCAGCTTAGTTTTGGACTACAACGGGTACAATGAGCAGTTCTTC. It specifies CASSLVLDYNGYNEQFF.

This chain joins TRBV4-3 and TRBJ2-1, with 9 nucleotides matching TRBD1. CDR1 is LGHNA and CDR2 is YSLEER in the germline V gene. This CDR3 has 15 amino acids. V dropped 4 bases and J dropped 5; count of bases not matched to a gene: 6. For the CDR3, the DNA is TGCGCCAGCAGCCCTCGAGACAGGGGGGACAATGAGCAGTTCTTC. Translation: CASSPRDRGDNEQFF.